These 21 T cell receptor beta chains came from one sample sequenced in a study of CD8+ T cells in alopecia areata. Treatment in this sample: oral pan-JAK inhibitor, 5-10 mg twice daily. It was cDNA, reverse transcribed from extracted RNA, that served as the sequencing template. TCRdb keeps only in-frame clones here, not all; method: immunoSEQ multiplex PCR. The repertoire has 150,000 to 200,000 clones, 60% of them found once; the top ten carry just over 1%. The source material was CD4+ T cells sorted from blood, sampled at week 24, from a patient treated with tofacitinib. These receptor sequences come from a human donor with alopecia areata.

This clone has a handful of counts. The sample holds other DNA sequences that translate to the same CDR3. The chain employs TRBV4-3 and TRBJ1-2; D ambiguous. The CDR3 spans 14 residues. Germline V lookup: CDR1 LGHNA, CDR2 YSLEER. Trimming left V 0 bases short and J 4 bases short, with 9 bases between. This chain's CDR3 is CASSQEGGSYGYTF. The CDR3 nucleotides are TGCGCCAGCAGCCAAGAAGGAGGGTCCTATGGCTACACCTTC.

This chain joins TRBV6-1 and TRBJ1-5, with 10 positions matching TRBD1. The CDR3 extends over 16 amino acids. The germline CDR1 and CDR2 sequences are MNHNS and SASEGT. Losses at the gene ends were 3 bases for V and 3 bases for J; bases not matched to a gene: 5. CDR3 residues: CASSETGGYVNQPQHF. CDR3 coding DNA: TGTGCCAGCAGTGAGACAGGGGGCTACGTCAATCAGCCCCAGCATTTT.

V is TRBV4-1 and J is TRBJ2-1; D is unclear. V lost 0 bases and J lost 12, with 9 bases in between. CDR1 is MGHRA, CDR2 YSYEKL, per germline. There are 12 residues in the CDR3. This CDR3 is CASSQDATWQFF. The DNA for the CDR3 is TGCGCCAGCAGCCAAGATGCGACATGGCAGTTCTTC.

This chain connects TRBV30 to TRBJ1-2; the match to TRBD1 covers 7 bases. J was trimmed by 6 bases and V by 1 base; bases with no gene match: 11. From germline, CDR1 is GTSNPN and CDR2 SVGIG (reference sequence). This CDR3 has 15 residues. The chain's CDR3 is CAWSAPLAGGNGYTF. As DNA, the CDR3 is TGTGCCTGGAGTGCCCCTCTAGCAGGGGGAAATGGCTACACCTTC.

Here the CDR3 DNA reads TGCGCCAGCAGCTTGGAGCGGGAAGGGGGGACCCAGTACTTC. Its protein product is CASSLEREGGTQYF. This chain joins TRBV5-1 and TRBJ2-5; tentatively, D is TRBD2 (7 bases). The germline gives CDR1 SGHRS, CDR2 YFSETQ. Trimming cost V 0 bases and J 7 bases, with 13 bases left between them. The CDR3 is made up of 14 amino acids.

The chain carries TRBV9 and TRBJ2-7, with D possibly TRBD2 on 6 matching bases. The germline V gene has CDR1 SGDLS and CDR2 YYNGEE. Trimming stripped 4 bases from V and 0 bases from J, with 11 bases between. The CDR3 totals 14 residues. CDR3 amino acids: CASSLGLASYEQYF. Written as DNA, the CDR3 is TGTGCCAGCAGCTTGGGACTCGCCTCCTACGAGCAGTACTTC.

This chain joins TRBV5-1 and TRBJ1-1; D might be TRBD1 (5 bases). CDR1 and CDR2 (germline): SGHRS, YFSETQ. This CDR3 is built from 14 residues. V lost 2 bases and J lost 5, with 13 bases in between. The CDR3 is CASSLNIGGTEAFF. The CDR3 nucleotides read TGCGCCAGCAGCTTAAATATCGGGGGGACTGAAGCTTTCTTT.

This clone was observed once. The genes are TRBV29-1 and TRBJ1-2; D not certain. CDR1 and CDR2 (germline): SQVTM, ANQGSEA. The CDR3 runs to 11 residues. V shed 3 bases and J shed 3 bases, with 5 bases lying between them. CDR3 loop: CSVDMDYGYTF. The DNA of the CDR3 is TGCAGCGTTGATATGGACTATGGCTACACCTTC.

DNA for the CDR3: TGCGCCAGCAGCTTATCCAGCCAGACCTCCTATGGCTACACCTTC. Translating gives CASSLSSQTSYGYTF. V and J are TRBV5-1 and TRBJ1-2; unclear D gene. There are 15 residues in the CDR3. Germline V CDR1 and CDR2: SGHRS, YFSETQ. V was trimmed by 2 bases and J by 4 bases, leaving 15 bases between them.

The CDR3 DNA is TGCAGCGTTGAGCAGGGGCGAAGCTATGGCTACACCTTC. Translating gives CSVEQGRSYGYTF. J is TRBJ1-2 and V is TRBV29-1; D is perhaps TRBD1 (6 bases). Germline V gene sequence: CDR1 SQVTM, CDR2 ANQGSEA. The CDR3 extends over 13 amino acids. Trimming took off 3 bases at V and 4 bases at J, with 12 bases between the two ends.

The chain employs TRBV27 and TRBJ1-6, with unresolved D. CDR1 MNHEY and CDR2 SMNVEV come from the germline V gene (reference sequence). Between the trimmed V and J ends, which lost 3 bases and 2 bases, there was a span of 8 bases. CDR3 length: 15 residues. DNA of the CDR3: TGTGCCAGCAGTTTCGCCGACCCCTATAATTCACCCCTCCACTTT. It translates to CASSFADPYNSPLHF.

CDR3 sequence: CASSPDRGGYGYTF. DNA of the CDR3: TGCGCCAGCAGCCCCGACAGGGGGGGATATGGCTACACCTTC. The V and J genes are TRBV5-1 and TRBJ1-2; 9 nucleotides line up with TRBD1. Trimming cost V 4 bases and J 5 bases; bases outside gene matches: 6. CDR1 and CDR2 from the germline V gene are SGHRS and YFSETQ. The CDR3 consists of 14 residues.

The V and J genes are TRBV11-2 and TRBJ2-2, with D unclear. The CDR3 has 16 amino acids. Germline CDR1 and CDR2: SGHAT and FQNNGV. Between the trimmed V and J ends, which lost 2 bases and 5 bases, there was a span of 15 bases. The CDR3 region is CASSLMRVVGTGELFF. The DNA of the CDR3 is TGTGCCAGCAGCTTAATGCGCGTAGTTGGTACCGGGGAGCTGTTTTTT.

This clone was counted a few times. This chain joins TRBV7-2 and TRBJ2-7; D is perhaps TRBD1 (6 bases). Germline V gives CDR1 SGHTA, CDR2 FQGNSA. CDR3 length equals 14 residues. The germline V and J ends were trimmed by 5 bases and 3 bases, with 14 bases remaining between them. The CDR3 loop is CASSTGQSHYEQYF. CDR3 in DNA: TGTGCCAGCAGCACAGGACAGTCCCACTACGAGCAGTACTTC.

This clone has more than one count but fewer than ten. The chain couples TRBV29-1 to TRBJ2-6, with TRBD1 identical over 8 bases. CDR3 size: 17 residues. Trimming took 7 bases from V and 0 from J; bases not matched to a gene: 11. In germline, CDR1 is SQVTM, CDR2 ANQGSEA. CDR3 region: CSAGGGQGASGANVLTF. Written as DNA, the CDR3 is TGCAGCGCCGGAGGAGGGCAGGGGGCCTCTGGGGCCAACGTCCTGACTTTC.

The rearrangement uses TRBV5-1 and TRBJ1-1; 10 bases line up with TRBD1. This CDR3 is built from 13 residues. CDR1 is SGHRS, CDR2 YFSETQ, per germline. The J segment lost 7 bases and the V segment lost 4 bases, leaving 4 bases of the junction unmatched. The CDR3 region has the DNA TGCGCCAGCAGCAGCGGGACAGGGGTTGAAGCTTTCTTT. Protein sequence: CASSSGTGVEAFF.

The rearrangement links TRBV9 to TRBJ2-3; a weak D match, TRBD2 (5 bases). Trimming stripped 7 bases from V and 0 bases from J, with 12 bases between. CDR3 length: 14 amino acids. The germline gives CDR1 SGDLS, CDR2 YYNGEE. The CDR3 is CASGGRGSTDTQYF. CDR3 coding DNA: TGTGCCAGCGGAGGCCGGGGAAGCACAGATACGCAGTATTTT.

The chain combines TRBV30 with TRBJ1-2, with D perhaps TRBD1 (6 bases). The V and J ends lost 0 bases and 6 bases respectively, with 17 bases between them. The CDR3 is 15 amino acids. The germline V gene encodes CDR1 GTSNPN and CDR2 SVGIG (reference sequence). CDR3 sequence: CAWSVSSLGGHGYTF. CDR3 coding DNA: TGTGCCTGGAGTGTATCGTCGTTGGGGGGGCATGGCTACACCTTC. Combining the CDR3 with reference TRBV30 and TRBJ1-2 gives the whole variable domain SQTIHQWPATLVQPVGSPLSLECTVEGTSNPNLYWYRQAAGRGLQLLFYSVGIGQISSEVPQNLSASRPQDRQFILSSKKLLLSDSGFYLCAWSVSSLGGHGYTFGSGTRLTVV.

Here the CDR3 DNA reads TGTGCCAGCAGCCGGGGACTAGCGGTTACCTACGAGCAGTACTTC. It is translated as CASSRGLAVTYEQYF. This chain uses TRBV6-5 with TRBJ2-7, with 11 bases aligning to TRBD2. The CDR3 contains 15 residues. V dropped 6 bases and J dropped 2; count of bases not matched to a gene: 6. The germline V gene encodes CDR1 MNHEY and CDR2 SVGAGI.

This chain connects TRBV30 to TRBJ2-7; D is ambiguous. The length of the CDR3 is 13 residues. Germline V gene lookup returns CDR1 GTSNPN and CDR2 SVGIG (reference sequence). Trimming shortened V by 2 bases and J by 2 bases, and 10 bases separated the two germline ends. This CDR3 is CAWSPPATYEQYF. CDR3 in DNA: TGTGCCTGGAGTCCCCCCGCGACCTACGAGCAGTACTTC. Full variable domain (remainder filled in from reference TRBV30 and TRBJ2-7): SQTIHQWPATLVQPVGSPLSLECTVEGTSNPNLYWYRQAAGRGLQLLFYSVGIGQISSEVPQNLSASRPQDRQFILSSKKLLLSDSGFYLCAWSPPATYEQYFGPGTRLTVT.

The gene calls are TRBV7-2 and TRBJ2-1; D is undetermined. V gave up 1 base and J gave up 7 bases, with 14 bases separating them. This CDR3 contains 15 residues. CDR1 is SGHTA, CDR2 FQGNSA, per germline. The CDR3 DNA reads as TGTGCCAGCAGCTTAGAGCAGACCGTGTTGAATGAGCAGTTCTTC. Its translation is CASSLEQTVLNEQFF.